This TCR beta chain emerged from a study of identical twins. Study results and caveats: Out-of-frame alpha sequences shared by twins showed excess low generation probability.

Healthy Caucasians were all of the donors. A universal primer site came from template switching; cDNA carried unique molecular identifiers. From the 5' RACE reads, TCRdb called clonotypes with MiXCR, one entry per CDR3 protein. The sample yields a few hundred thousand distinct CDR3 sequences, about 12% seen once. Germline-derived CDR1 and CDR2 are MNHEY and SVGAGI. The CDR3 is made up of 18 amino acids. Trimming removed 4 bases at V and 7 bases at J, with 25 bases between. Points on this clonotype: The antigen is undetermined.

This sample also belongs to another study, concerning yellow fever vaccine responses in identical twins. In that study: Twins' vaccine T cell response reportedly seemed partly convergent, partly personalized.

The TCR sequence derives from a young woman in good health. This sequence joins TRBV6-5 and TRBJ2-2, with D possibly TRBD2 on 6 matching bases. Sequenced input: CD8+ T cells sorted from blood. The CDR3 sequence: CASSFLVGTKRGGGELFF. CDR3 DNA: TGTGCCAGCAGTTTCCTCGTGGGAACTAAAAGGGGAGGCGGGGAGCTGTTTTTT.